This is a list of T cell receptor beta chains from one sample in a study of cytomegalovirus exposure and HLA in healthy donors. This table comes from immunoSEQ multiplex PCR, and its TCRdb copy is limited to in-frame clones, with some not included. The sample records 130,000 to 150,000 clones, over 75% being singletons. Sequencing was performed on PBMCs. Receptors were obtained from a woman in her 30s in good health and CMV-seronegative. Both conserved end residues are part of each CDR3.

v_call: TRBV5-4
cdr3_aa: CASSLGAGSYEQFF

v_call: TRBV30
cdr3_aa: CACEKDRCVAFF

v_call: TRBV27
cdr3_aa: CASRGGGSSYNEQFF

v_call: TRBV15
cdr3_aa: CATGLAGSYNEQFF

v_call: TRBV7-3
cdr3_aa: CASSLMAGAYNSPLHF

v_call: TRBV7-9
cdr3_aa: CASSLQGDGATIYF

v_call: TRBV7-9
cdr3_aa: CASSLTANQPQHF

v_call: TRBV15
cdr3_aa: CATSRVTLVGTGLYEQYF

v_call: TRBV5-8
cdr3_aa: CASRRGQLMNTEAFF

v_call: TRBV4-2
cdr3_aa: CASSQVQIAGGFTDTQYF

v_call: TRBV6-1
cdr3_aa: CASSAEAGPLWEPYEQYF